The TCR beta chain described here comes from a study of CD8 T cells in ankylosing spondylitis (dated by TCRdb to about 2017). Study-wide context: The study set out to find disease-linked TCR variants by profiling T cell receptor beta repertoires in ankylosing spondylitis patients and healthy donors. The whole study cohort included some 100 healthy donors and 25 or so ankylosing spondylitis patients. Peripheral blood was sampled, and synovial fluid was additionally collected from ankylosing spondylitis patients. Overall study outcomes, separate from this receptor: Some motif variants were previously reported in synovial fluid and blood of reactive arthritis patients, suggesting common disease-initiation mechanisms. The disease-linked clones had a CD8+ phenotype and were found at relatively low frequencies in peripheral blood. According to the report, matched synovial fluid samples from ankylosing spondylitis patients were significantly enriched for the disease-linked clones. Blood from ankylosing spondylitis patients appeared to be characterized by a TCR beta motif made up of 8 or 9 highly homologous amino acid variants.

Trimming takes 0 bases from V and 0 bases from J, and the germline ends sit 10 bases apart. The germline V gene supplies CDR1 SGHRS and CDR2 YFSETQ. Counted from cysteine to phenylalanine, this CDR3 has 16 amino acids. Solely the CDR3 DNA is kept, with 48 bases framed from the first base. This clonotype occurred many times. This receptor's antigen is unknown. No base quality values were provided; no much bigger clone lies one nucleotide off. Instrument on record: Illumina HiSeq 2500. Quantitative 5'-RACE with molecular barcodes was used to prepare TCR beta libraries. The authors' pipeline ran thus. To identify disease-linked TCR variants, a new computational method was used, one built on a probabilistic model of VDJ rearrangement. TCRdb passed the public sequencing reads through fastp at Q25 and MiXCR, retaining productive beta sequences. Rows merge per CDR3 protein into single entries with the most common DNA and genes. The V and J calls shown here were made by TCRdb, not taken from the authors' results. Within this sample are around 320,000 distinct CDR3 sequences, with roughly 20% of them counted one time only. Roughly 3.4% of the sample rests with the top ten.

Material for sequencing was blood, either unsorted or a sorted T cell fraction (not recorded which). Recombination joined TRBV5-1 with TRBJ2-1, and possibly TRBD2, on 5 matching bases. The sequence derives from a female donor with ankylosing spondylitis or in good health (not recorded which). This receptor has the CDR3 CASSLAVGSSYNEQFF. In nucleotide form, the sequence is TGCGCCAGCAGCTTGGCCGTGGGGAGCTCCTACAATGAGCAGTTCTTC.